Detailed here is one T cell receptor (beta chain). No antigen is known for it. This specimen belongs to a study of CD8 T cells in ankylosing spondylitis. Study-wide points: Ankylosing spondylitis blood appeared to be characterized by a TCR beta motif of eight highly homologous variants.

Quantitative 5'-RACE was performed with molecular barcodes, and it yielded the TCR beta libraries. TCRdb itself ran the 5' RACE reads through MiXCR, one entry per CDR3 protein. Among roughly 700,000 distinct CDR3 sequences listed, 19% were seen once. The CDR3 extends over 14 amino acids. CDR1 is SGHDT, CDR2 YYEEEE, per germline. V lost 5 bases to trimming and J lost 1 base; unmatched junction nucleotides: 5. Sample: blood, either unsorted or a sorted T cell fraction (not recorded which). This sequence was found in a male donor with ankylosing spondylitis. The chain couples TRBV5-6 to TRBJ2-7, with 8 bases identical to TRBD1. The CDR3 loop is CASSWGQESYEQYF. The CDR3 nucleotides are TGTGCCAGCAGTTGGGGACAGGAGTCCTACGAGCAGTACTTC.